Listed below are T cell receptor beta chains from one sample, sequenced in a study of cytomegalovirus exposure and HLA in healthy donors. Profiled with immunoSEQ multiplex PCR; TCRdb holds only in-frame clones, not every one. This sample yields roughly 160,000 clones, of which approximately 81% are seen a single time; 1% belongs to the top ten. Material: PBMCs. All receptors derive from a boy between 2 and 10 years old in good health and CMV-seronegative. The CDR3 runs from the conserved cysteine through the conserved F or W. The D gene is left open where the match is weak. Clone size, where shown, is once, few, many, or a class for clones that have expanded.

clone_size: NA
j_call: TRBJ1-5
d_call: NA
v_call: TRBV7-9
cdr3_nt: TGTTCCAGCAGCTTAGAGACACGGGGACTTAGGCAGCCCCAGCATTTT
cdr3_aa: CSSSLETRGLRQPQHF

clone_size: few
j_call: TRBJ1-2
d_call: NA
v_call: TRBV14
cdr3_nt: TGTGCCAGCAGCCAAGATGCAGGGTTTTATGGCTACACCTTC
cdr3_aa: CASSQDAGFYGYTF

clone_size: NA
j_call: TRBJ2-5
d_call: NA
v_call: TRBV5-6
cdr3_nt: TGTGCCAGCAGCTTGAGGAGTACAGAGACCCAGTACTTC
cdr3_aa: CASSLRSTETQYF

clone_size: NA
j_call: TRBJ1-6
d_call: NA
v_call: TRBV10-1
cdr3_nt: TGCGCCAGCAGTGTAAGACAACGAGGGAAAGGCTCCTATAATTCACCCCTCCACTTT
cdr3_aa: CASSVRQRGKGSYNSPLHF

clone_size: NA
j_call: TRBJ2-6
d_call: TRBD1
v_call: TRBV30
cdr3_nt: TGTGCCTGGACCCGGACAGGGGGCTCTGGGGCCAACGTCCTGACTTTC
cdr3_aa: CAWTRTGGSGANVLTF

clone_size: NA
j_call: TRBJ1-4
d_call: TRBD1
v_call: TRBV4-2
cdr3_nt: TGTGCCAGCAGCCAAGGCGAACGGACAGGGGGTCCTTTCTGGGAAAAACTGTTTTTT
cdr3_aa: CASSQGERTGGPFWEKLFF

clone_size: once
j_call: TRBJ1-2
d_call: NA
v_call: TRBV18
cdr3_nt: TGTGCCAGCTCACCTCAGGGGAACTATGGCTACACCTTC
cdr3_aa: CASSPQGNYGYTF

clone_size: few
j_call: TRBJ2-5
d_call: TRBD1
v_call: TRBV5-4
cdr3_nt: TGTGCCAGCAGCCGAAAGGGACAGGAGGAAGAGACCCAGTACTTC
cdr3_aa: CASSRKGQEEETQYF

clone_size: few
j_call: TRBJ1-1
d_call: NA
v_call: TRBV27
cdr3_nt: TGTGCCAGCAACCGGGATTTGAACACTGAAGCTTTCTTT
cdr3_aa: CASNRDLNTEAFF

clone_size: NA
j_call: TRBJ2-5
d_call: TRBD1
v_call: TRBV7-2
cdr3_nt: TGTGCCAGCAGCGCGGGGACAGGGTTTGAGACCCAGTACTTC
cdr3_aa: CASSAGTGFETQYF

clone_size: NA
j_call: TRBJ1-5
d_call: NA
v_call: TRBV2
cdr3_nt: TGTGCCAGCAGTGAGGAGCAGGGTATTCAGCCCCAGCATTTT
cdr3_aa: CASSEEQGIQPQHF

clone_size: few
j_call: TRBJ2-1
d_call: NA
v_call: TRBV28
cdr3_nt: TGTGCCAGCAGTTCCGACCCCCCAGGGCGTGAGCAGTTCTTC
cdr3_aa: CASSSDPPGREQFF

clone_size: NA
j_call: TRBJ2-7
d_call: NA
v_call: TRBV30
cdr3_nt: TGTGCCTGGAGTTTGGCTCCCTACGAGCAGTACTTC
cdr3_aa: CAWSLAPYEQYF

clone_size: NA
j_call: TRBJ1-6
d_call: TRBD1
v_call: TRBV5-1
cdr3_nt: TGCGCCAGCAGCCCGGGACAGGGAAATTCACCCCTCCACTTT
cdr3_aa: CASSPGQGNSPLHF

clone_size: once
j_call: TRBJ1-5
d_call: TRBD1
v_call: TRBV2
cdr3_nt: TGTGCCAGTACTAAGACAGGGGTCGATCAGCCCCAGCATTTT
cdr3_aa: CASTKTGVDQPQHF

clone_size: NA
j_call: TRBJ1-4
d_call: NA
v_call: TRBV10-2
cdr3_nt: TGCGCCAGCCTTAACAACAGGGAAATAGAAAAACTGTTTTTT
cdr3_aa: CASLNNREIEKLFF

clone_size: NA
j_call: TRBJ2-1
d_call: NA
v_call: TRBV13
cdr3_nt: TGTGCCAGCAGCTTAGGAAACAGGGCAGTAGATGAGCAGTTCTTC
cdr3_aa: CASSLGNRAVDEQFF

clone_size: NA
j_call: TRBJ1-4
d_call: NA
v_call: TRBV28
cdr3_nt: TGTGCCAGCAGTTTCTCCGGGGTGGGTGAAAAACTGTTTTTT
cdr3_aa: CASSFSGVGEKLFF

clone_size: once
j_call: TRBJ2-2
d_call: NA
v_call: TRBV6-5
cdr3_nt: TGTGCCAGCAGTTACTCCGTCGCCGGGGAGCTGTTTTTT
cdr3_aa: CASSYSVAGELFF

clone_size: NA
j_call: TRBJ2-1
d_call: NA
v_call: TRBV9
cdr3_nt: TGTGCCAGCACCCCTAACGATGGGGGCGGTGGGTACAATGAGCAGTTCTTC
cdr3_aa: CASTPNDGGGGYNEQFF

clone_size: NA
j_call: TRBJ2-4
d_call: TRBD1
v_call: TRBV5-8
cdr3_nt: TGTGCCAGCAGCTTCTTGACAGGGCCCGGAAACATTCAGTACTTC
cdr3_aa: CASSFLTGPGNIQYF

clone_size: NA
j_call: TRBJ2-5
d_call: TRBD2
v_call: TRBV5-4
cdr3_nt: TGTGCCAGCAGCGTTGGACTAGCGGGGTCAGAGACCCAGTACTTC
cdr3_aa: CASSVGLAGSETQYF

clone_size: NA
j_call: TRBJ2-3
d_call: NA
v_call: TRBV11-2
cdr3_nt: TGTGCCAGCAGCTTAGGACAAAGCACAGATACGCAGTATTTT
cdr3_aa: CASSLGQSTDTQYF

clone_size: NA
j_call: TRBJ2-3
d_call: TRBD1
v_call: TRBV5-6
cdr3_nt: TGTGCCAGCAGCTTAAGGACAGGGGTGGATACGCAGTATTTT
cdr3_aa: CASSLRTGVDTQYF

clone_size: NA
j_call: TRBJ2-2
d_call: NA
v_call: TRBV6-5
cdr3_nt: TGTGCCAGCAGTTACGGTGGGGCGCCCCACACCGGGGAGCTGTTTTTT
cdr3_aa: CASSYGGAPHTGELFF

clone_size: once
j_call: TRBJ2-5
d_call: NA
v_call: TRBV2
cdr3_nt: TGTGCCAGCAGCGCAGCGGCGGGTGAGACCCAGTACTTC
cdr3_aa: CASSAAAGETQYF

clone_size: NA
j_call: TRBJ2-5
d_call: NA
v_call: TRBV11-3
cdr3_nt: TGTGCCAGCAGCTCTAGAACGCGGGGGCCGGGGCAAGAGACCCAGTACTTC
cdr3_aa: CASSSRTRGPGQETQYF

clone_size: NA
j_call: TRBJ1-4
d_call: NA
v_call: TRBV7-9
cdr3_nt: TGTGCCAGCAGCTTAGGCCGGGGGGATAGTGAAAAACTGTTTTTT
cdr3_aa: CASSLGRGDSEKLFF

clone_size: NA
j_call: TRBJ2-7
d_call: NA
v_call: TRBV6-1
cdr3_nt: TGTGCCAGCACGAGGGCTACCTACGAGCAGTACTTC
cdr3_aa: CASTRATYEQYF

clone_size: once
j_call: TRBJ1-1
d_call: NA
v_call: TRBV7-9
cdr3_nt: TGTGCCAGCAGCTTAGTACTGGCAGGGTGGACTGAAGCTTTCTTT
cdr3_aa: CASSLVLAGWTEAFF

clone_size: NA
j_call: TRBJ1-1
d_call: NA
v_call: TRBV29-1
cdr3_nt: TGCAGCGTTGAGGGGCAGGGCCCAAGGGGAGCTTTCTTT
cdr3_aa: CSVEGQGPRGAFF

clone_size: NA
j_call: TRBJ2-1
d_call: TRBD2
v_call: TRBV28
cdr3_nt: TGTGCCAGCAGTTCCCGAAAACTTAGCGGGGGGAGGGGGAATGAGCAGTTCTTC
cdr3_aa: CASSSRKLSGGRGNEQFF

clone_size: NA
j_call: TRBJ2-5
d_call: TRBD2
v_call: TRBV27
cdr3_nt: TGTGCCAGCAGTTCGACTAGCGGAGAAGAGACCCAGTACTTC
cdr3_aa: CASSSTSGEETQYF

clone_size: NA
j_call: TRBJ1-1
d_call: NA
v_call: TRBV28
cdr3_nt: TGTGCCAGCAGTTTCTCCACCCGGGGCACTGAAGCTTTCTTT
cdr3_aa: CASSFSTRGTEAFF

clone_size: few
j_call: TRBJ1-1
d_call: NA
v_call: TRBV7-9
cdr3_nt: TGTGCCAGCAGACCAAAAACACCGAACACTGAAGCTTTCTTT
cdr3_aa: CASRPKTPNTEAFF

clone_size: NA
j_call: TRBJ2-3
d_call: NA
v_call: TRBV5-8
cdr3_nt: TGTGCCAGCCCGCAGCAGGACACAGATACGCAGTATTTT
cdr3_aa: CASPQQDTDTQYF

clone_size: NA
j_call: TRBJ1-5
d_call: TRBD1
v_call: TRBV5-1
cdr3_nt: TGCGCCAGCAGCTTGGGGGACAGCCCTAATCAGCCCCAGCATTTT
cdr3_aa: CASSLGDSPNQPQHF

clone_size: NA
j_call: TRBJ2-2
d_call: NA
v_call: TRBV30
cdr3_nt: TGTGCCTGGTTACACAGGGCCACCGGGGAGCTGTTTTTT
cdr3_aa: CAWLHRATGELFF

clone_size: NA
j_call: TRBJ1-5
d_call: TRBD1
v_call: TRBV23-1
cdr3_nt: TGCGCCAGCAGTCAACCGGGACAGGCGGTGCATCAGCCCCAGCATTTT
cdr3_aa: CASSQPGQAVHQPQHF

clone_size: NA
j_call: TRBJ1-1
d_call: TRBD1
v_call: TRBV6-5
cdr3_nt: TGTGCCAGCAGTTACTCTTGGACAGGGAGGAACACTGAAGCTTTCTTT
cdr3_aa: CASSYSWTGRNTEAFF

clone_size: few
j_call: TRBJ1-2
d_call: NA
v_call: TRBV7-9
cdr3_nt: TGTGCCAGCAGCTCTGACACTGGGCCCCTATATGGCTACACCTTC
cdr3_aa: CASSSDTGPLYGYTF

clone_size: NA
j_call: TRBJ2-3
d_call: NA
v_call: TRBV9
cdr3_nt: TGTGCCAGCAGTCCAGGGGCAAACACAGATACGCAGTATTTT
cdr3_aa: CASSPGANTDTQYF

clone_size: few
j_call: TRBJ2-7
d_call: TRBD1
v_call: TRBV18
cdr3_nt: TGTGCCAGCTCAACCCTACAGGGGGAGCAGTACTTC
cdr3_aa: CASSTLQGEQYF

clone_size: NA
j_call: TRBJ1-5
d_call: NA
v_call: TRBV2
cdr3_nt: TGTGCCAGCAGCGCGCACAGGTCCTCCGGCAATCAGCCCCAGCATTTT
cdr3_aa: CASSAHRSSGNQPQHF

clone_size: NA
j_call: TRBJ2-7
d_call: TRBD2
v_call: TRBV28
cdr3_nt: TGTGCCAGCAGGGGCGGGGGCTCCTACGAGCAGTACTTC
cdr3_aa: CASRGGGSYEQYF

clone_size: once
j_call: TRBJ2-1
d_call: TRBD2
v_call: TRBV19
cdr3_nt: TGTGCCAGTAGTACCATTTTCGTCGGTAGCGGGAAGAATGAGCAGTTCTTC
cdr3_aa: CASSTIFVGSGKNEQFF

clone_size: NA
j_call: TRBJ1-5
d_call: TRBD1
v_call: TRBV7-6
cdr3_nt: TGTGCCAGCAGCAGAAAAACAGGGGGACCGGATCAGCCCCAGCATTTT
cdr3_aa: CASSRKTGGPDQPQHF

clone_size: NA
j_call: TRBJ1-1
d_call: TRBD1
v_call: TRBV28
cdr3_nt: TGTGCCAGCAGGCGACCCGGGACAGTGAACACTGAAGCTTTCTTT
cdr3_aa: CASRRPGTVNTEAFF

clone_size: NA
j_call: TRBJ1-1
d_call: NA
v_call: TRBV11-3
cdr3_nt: TGTGCCAGCAGCTTTTCCCAGAACACTGAAGCTTTCTTT
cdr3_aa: CASSFSQNTEAFF

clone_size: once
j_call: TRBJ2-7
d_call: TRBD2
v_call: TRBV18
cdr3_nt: TGTGCCAGCTCACCGTTAGCGGGAGTATTCGACGAGCAGTACTTC
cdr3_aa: CASSPLAGVFDEQYF

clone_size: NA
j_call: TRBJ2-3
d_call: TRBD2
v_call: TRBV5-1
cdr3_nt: TGCGCCAGCAGCTTGGAGCTAGCGGGAGTAGATACGCAGTATTTT
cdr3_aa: CASSLELAGVDTQYF

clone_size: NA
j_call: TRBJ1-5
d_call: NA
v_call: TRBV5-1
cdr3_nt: TGCGCCAGCAGCGCAGGACAGAATCAGCCCCAGCATTTT
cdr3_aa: CASSAGQNQPQHF

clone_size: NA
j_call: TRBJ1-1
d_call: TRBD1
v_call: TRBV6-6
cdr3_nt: TGTGCCAGCAGTTACTCTGGTCAGGGGGCCGCTGAAGCTTTCTTT
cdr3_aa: CASSYSGQGAAEAFF

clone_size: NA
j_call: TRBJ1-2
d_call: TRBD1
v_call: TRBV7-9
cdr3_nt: TGTGCCAGCAGCCGAGGGACAGAGGGCTACACCTTC
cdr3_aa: CASSRGTEGYTF

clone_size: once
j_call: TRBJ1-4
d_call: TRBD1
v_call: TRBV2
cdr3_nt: TGTGCCAGCAGGGGACCCGGGACAGCCATTGAAAAACTGTTTTTT
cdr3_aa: CASRGPGTAIEKLFF